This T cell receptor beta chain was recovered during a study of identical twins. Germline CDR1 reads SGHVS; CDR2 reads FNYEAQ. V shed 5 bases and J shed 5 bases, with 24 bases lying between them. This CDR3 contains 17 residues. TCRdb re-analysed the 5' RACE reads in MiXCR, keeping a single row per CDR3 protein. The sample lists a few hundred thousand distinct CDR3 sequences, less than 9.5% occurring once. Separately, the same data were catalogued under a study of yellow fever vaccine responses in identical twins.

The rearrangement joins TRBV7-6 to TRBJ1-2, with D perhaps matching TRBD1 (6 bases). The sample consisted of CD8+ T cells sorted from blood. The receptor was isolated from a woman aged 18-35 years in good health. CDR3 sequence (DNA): TGTGCCAGCAGCCCGGACAGTAGGTTCTCGTTACAGTATGGCTACACCTTC. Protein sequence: CASSPDSRFSLQYGYTF.